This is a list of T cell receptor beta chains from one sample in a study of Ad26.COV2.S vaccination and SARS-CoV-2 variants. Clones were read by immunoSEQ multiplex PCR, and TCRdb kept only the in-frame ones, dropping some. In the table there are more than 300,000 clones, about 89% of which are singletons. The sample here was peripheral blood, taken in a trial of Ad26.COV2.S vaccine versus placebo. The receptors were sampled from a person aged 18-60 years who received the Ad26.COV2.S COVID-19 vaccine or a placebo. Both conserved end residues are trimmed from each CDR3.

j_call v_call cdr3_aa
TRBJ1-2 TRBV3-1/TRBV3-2 ASSQDTGTVYGYT
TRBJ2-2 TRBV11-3 ASSFPRAPKNTGELF
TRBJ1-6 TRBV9 ASSVGGEGSPLH
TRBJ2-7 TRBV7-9 ASSIGQGIFSYEQY
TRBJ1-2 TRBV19 ASSISKGYGYT
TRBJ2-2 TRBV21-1 ASSKEEGWTGELF
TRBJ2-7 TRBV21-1 ASRDRASYEQY
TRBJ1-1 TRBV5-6 ASSFGTGSEAF
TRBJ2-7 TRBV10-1 ASSEIRTGNFPYEQY
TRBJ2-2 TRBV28 ASKRDSANTGELF
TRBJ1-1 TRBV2 ASSEALYFSAF
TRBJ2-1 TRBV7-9 ASSLRGGVTYNEQF
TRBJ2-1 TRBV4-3 ASSFLISSYNEQF
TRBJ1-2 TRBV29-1 SVEGMEGNGYT
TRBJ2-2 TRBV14 ASSGPNTGELF
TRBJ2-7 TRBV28 ASSTGSPYEQY
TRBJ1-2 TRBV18 ASSPVLGPASYGYT
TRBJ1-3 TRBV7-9 ASSRKGSAGNTIY
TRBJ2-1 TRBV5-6 ASSLRKRGSISHNEQF
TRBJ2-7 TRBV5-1 ASSLVTNSYEQY